This T cell receptor beta chain was identified during a study of blood T cell repertoires in COVID-19. Study-level background: From the United States, Italy and Spain came samples of acute and convalescent COVID-19. T cells, B-cell-depleted T cells, or PBMCs supplied cDNA or gDNA.

Original processing notes: Cell counts per sample came from amplifying reference gene primers. Sequencing used immunoSEQ multiplex PCR; TCRdb keeps in-frame clones, though not all of them. V and J calls and clone size come straight from that table; D and trimming were deduced from the DNA. This table has fewer than 200,000 clones, approximately 83% appearing once. There are a few counts of this clone. CDR1 and CDR2 (germline): LNHDA, SQIVND (reference sequence). The ends were cut back, 5 bases at V and 8 bases at J, with 9 bases in the middle. The CDR3 has 12 amino acids. The chain has TRBV19 and TRBJ1-4; D uncertain. What was sequenced was peripheral blood. The TCR originated in a human donor in a cohort sampled during active COVID-19. CDR3 in DNA: TGTGCCAGTAGTGAACAGCGGGAAAAACTGTTTTTT. Its protein product is CASSEQREKLFF.